The 6 T cell receptor beta chains below all came from one sample that was sequenced in a study of blood T cells in healthy people across ages. A second PCR, run for about 7 to 11 cycles, used a sample-barcoded 5' primer plus a J-beta primer mix. TCRdb processed the 5' RACE reads anew with MiXCR; each CDR3 protein has one entry. The sample lists some 710,000 distinct CDR3 sequences, 22% seen once, with 22% in the top ten. The sequencing input was blood. The receptor source for this set is a man aged 65 to 79 in good health.

The genes are TRBV20-1 and TRBJ2-7; D perhaps matches TRBD1 (6 bases). Germline values: CDR1 DFQATT, CDR2 SNEGSKA (reference sequence). Trimming pared 5 bases from V and 0 bases from J, leaving 11 bases between. The CDR3 runs 13 residues. CDR3 residues: CSAPGTTSYEQYF. The CDR3 DNA sequence: TGCAGTGCTCCCGGGACAACCTCCTACGAGCAGTACTTC.

This chain joins TRBV9 and TRBJ1-2; D unclear. The CDR3 covers 12 residues. Deletions cut 0 bases from V and 8 bases from J, with 8 bases between. Germline CDR1 and CDR2: SGDLS and YYNGEE. Written as DNA, the CDR3 is TGTGCCAGCAGCGTAGGAACCTACGGCTACACCTTC. Residues: CASSVGTYGYTF.

The chain carries TRBV4-3 and TRBJ2-3; D unclear. Germline V CDR1 and CDR2: LGHNA, YSLEER. This CDR3 spans 14 amino acids. With 1 base removed from V and 5 bases from J, the gap between germline ends came to 10 bases. The CDR3 here is CASSQGPGRDTQYF. The CDR3 DNA sequence: TGCGCCAGCAGCCAAGGACCGGGCCGAGATACGCAGTATTTT.

The J gene is TRBJ1-1, the V gene TRBV29-1; D gene uncertain. The germline V gene has CDR1 SQVTM and CDR2 ANQGSEA. Trimming pared 5 bases from V and 6 bases from J, leaving 13 bases between. This CDR3 has 12 residues. CDR3 residues: CSVSWERAEAFF. The CDR3 bases are TGCAGCGTTAGCTGGGAGAGGGCTGAAGCTTTCTTT.

The chain recombines TRBV12-3 or TRBV12-4 with TRBJ1-4; 7 nucleotides agree with TRBD1. The CDR3 sequence is 15 residues long. Trimming removed 6 bases from V and 5 bases from J; junction bases left unmatched: 9. This CDR3 is CASRQGFSTNEKLFF. In DNA form, the CDR3 reads TGTGCCAGCAGACAGGGGTTTAGTACGAATGAAAAACTGTTTTTT.

This chain joins TRBV29-1 and TRBJ2-4, with a weak D call TRBD1 (5 bases). The CDR3 is 13 amino acids. The V end was cut by 7 bases, the J end by 2 bases, with 12 bases between. Germline V gene lookup returns CDR1 SQVTM and CDR2 ANQGSEA. DNA of the CDR3: TGCAGCGCCTCAACAGGCCCCAAAAACATTCAGTACTTC. Protein product: CSASTGPKNIQYF.